This TCR beta chain emerged from a study of human T cells and chemical hapten exposure. This clonotype turned up a few times. J gave up 4 bases and V 6 bases, and 11 bases lay outside the gene matches. The germline V gene has CDR1 MDHEN and CDR2 SYDVKM. The CDR3 consists of 16 residues. Time point defined: patch test 1, 2 weeks after DPC sensitization. The treatment denotes: therapeutic diphenylcyclopropenone sensitization with weekly scalp DPC. Each donor was an alopecia patient between 18 and 70 years of age who qualified for DPC. From the RACE reads, TCRdb called clonotypes with MiXCR, one entry per CDR3 protein. This sample carries 70,000 to 80,000 distinct CDR3 sequences, approximately 32% of them seen once, and the ten largest clones take more than 7%.

The clonotype comes from a man in his forties with alopecia areata. Some clones in this sample may be carry-over from other donors' samples. The sample consisted of whole blood, taken in connection with sensitization to the hapten diphenylcyclopropenone (DPC). The chain couples TRBV28 to TRBJ2-7, with 11 bases matching TRBD2. DNA for the CDR3: TGTGCCAGCAGCATCCAACTAGCGGGAGATAGGTACGAGCAGTACTTC. Protein product: CASSIQLAGDRYEQYF.